This TCR beta chain was profiled in a study of blood T cell repertoires in COVID-19. Some clones are missing from TCRdb's copy, which holds only in-frame ones; the method was immunoSEQ multiplex PCR. The sample lists roughly 160,000 clones; about 83% were seen once. This CDR3 spans 17 amino acids. CDR1 is LNHNV and CDR2 is YYDKDF in the germline V gene (reference sequence). V was pared by 8 bases and J by 3 bases, with 25 bases between. The chain uses TRBV15 and TRBJ1-2; TRBD1 might be the D (6 bases). Material for sequencing was peripheral blood. The origin of this receptor is a woman in her 70s with COVID-19, enrolled during active disease. The CDR3 region is CATWGQGRLNPHYGYTF. CDR3 sequence (DNA): TGTGCCACCTGGGGGCAGGGACGACTAAACCCCCACTATGGCTACACCTTC.